The 29 T cell receptor beta chains below were found in one sample sequenced in a study of beta chain features in type 1 diabetes. Study outcomes and limitations: Moderately but significantly shorter TCRB CDR3s were found in Type 1 diabetes patients in all four CD4+ subsets.

Their cognate antigens are unknown. The investigators reverse transcribed all of the isolated RNA, so they sequenced expressed TCRB transcripts. TCRdb's copy holds only in-frame clones and misses some; the assay was immunoSEQ multiplex PCR. The table lists some 160,000 clones, 8% to 8.5% of them singletons, with more than 0.5% in the top ten. The sequencing sample was made of central memory CD4+ T cells from blood. These receptors were collected from a woman between 18 and 29 years old with type 1 diabetes.

This chain uses TRBV7-2 with TRBJ1-1; no reliable D call. This CDR3 is 14 amino acids long. V was cut by 5 bases and J by 4 bases, with 14 bases left in between. The germline V gene has CDR1 SGHTA and CDR2 FQGNSA. The CDR3 nucleotides are TGTGCCAGCAGCGTCCGGGAATCGGGCACTGAAGCTTTCTTT. This codes for CASSVRESGTEAFF.

The chain employs TRBV18 and TRBJ2-1, with 9 bases fitting TRBD2. The V gene end was trimmed by 3 bases and the J gene end by 8 bases; junction bases not matched to a gene: 14. The CDR3 extends over 17 amino acids. CDR1 and CDR2 from the germline V gene are KGHSH and LQKENI. The CDR3 loop reads CASSPIAGGPLGDEQFF. The DNA for the CDR3 is TGTGCCAGCTCACCCATTGCGGGAGGGCCTTTGGGAGATGAGCAGTTCTTC.

This clone was observed a handful of times. The rearrangement links TRBV30 to TRBJ2-3, with 8 bases matching TRBD2. There are 13 residues in the CDR3. Germline lookup yields CDR1 GTSNPN and CDR2 SVGIG (reference sequence). Trimming removed 4 bases from V and 8 bases from J; junction bases left unmatched: 8. Written as DNA, the CDR3 is TGTGCCTGGAACGAGCGGGAGAGCGGTACGCAGTATTTT. It yields the protein CAWNERESGTQYF.

This clone occurred a few times. The CDR3 nucleotides are TGTGCCAGCAGACAGACAGGGAGTGGCTACACCTTC. As protein: CASRQTGSGYTF. This chain uses TRBV2 with TRBJ1-2; 7 positions match TRBD1. Germline trimming cut 6 bases from V and 7 bases from J; bases unmatched to any gene: 5. The CDR3 length is 12 residues. Per germline, CDR1 SNHLY and CDR2 FYNNEI.

This clone has only a few counts. The chain joins TRBV11-3 to TRBJ2-1; TRBD2 aligns across 7 bases. Per the germline V gene, CDR1 is SGHNT and CDR2 is YENEEA. Trimming took 5 bases from V and 7 from J; bases not matched to a gene: 14. The CDR3 spans 16 residues. CDR3 loop: CASSGRRTGGSNEQFF. In DNA, the CDR3 is TGTGCCAGCAGCGGAAGGAGGACGGGAGGTTCTAATGAGCAGTTCTTC.

The chain uses TRBV11-2 and TRBJ1-1; 8 nucleotides agree with TRBD1. Germline V gives CDR1 SGHAT, CDR2 FQNNGV. The CDR3 extends over 19 amino acids. With 5 bases clipped from V and 3 bases from J, the junction kept 20 bases outside the gene matches. Written as DNA, the CDR3 is TGTGCCAGCAGCAACAACATTAGGACAGGGAGATCTAAGGACACTGAAGCTTTCTTT. Amino acids: CASSNNIRTGRSKDTEAFF.

This chain connects TRBV12-5 to TRBJ2-7; D might be TRBD1 (5 bases). Germline V gene sequence: CDR1 LGHNT, CDR2 FRNRAP. This CDR3 is built from 12 residues. Trimming pared 6 bases from V and 3 bases from J, leaving 9 bases between. The chain's CDR3 is CASGKTVYEQYF. The CDR3 DNA reads as TGTGCTAGTGGGAAGACAGTCTACGAGCAGTACTTC.

The genes are TRBV30 and TRBJ1-1, with TRBD1 as a possible D gene (6 bases). The germline CDR1 and CDR2 sequences are GTSNPN and SVGIG (reference sequence). This CDR3 is 13 amino acids long. V dropped 0 bases and J dropped 10 bases, with 15 bases sitting between them. CDR3 sequence reads: CAWSVTRGWGAFF. As DNA, the CDR3 is TGTGCCTGGAGTGTAACCAGGGGTTGGGGAGCTTTCTTT.

The table lists this clone with a few counts. This chain joins TRBV28 and TRBJ1-1; D is ambiguous. Germline-derived CDR1 and CDR2 are MDHEN and SYDVKM. V shed 6 bases and J shed 11 bases, with 19 bases lying between them. CDR3 length: 13 residues. DNA for the CDR3: TGTGCCAGCAGCGAGGGCGACCACCCAATGGCTTTCTTT. It yields the protein CASSEGDHPMAFF.

The J gene is TRBJ1-2, the V gene TRBV7-2; D might be TRBD1 (6 bases). Germline V CDR1 and CDR2: SGHTA, FQGNSA. This CDR3 contains 14 residues. Trimming cost V 5 bases and J 4 bases, with 14 bases left between them. In DNA, the CDR3 is TGTGCCAGCAGCGTCCTACAGGGCGGCTATGGCTACACCTTC. Translating gives CASSVLQGGYGYTF. The whole variable domain, filled in from reference TRBV7-2 and TRBJ1-2, reads GAGVSQSPSNKVTEKGKDVELRCDPISGHTALYWYRQSLGQGLEFLIYFQGNSAPDKSGLPSDRFSAERTGGSVSTLTIQRTQQEDSAVYLCASSVLQGGYGYTFGSGTRLTVV.

The V and J genes are TRBV5-6 and TRBJ1-2, with D possibly matching TRBD1 (5 bases). This CDR3 spans 15 amino acids. CDR1 and CDR2 (germline): SGHDT, YYEEEE. Trimming took 4 bases from V and 4 from J, leaving 17 bases between them. CDR3 amino acids: CASSPSGLSGYGYTF. DNA for the CDR3: TGTGCCAGCAGCCCTTCAGGGCTTAGTGGCTATGGCTACACCTTC.

This clone was detected only a few times. The chain recombines TRBV7-2 with TRBJ2-7; the match to TRBD1 covers 8 bases. The CDR3 has 17 amino acids. Per the germline V gene, CDR1 is SGHTA and CDR2 is FQGNSA. V shed 1 base and J 3 bases; nucleotides not matched to a gene: 11. The CDR3 DNA is TGTGCCAGCAGCTTAGTGGATACCGGACAGGGACTCTACGAGCAGTACTTC. Amino acid sequence: CASSLVDTGQGLYEQYF.

This clone was counted between two and nine times. The genes are TRBV2 and TRBJ2-5; 12 nucleotides line up with TRBD1. J was trimmed by 5 bases and V by 4 bases; bases with no gene match: 5. Germline V CDR1 and CDR2: SNHLY, FYNNEI. The CDR3 covers 15 residues. The DNA for the CDR3 is TGTGCCAGCAGTGCCGGGACAGGGGGCTCGGAGACCCAGTACTTC. This codes for CASSAGTGGSETQYF.

The genes are TRBV7-8 and TRBJ2-1; D might be TRBD2 (6 bases). Looked up from germline, CDR1 is SGHVS and CDR2 is FQNEAQ. The V gene lost 1 base and the J gene lost 16 bases, with 20 bases spanning the gap. This CDR3 spans 14 amino acids. The CDR3 is CASSLDSFGGAVFF. The DNA for the CDR3 is TGTGCCAGCAGCTTAGACTCTTTCGGGGGTGCAGTTTTCTTC. Supplemented by reference TRBV7-8 and TRBJ2-1, the full variable domain reads GAGVSQSPRYKVAKRGQDVALRCDPISGHVSLFWYQQALGQGPEFLTYFQNEAQLDKSGLPSDRFFAERPEGSVSTLKIQRTQQEDSAVYLCASSLDSFGGAVFFGPGTRLTVL.

J is TRBJ1-5 and V is TRBV14; TRBD1 is a possible D gene (6 bases). Trimming removed 4 bases from V and 13 bases from J, with 17 bases in between. The CDR3 is 13 amino acids. Looked up from germline, CDR1 is SGHDN and CDR2 is FVKESK. DNA for the CDR3: TGTGCCAGCAGCCGGGACACCCACTCATCACAGCATTTT. Translation gives CASSRDTHSSQHF.

This clone was seen only a few times. This chain links TRBV7-2 with TRBJ2-7; D is perhaps TRBD1 (6 bases). V was pared by 5 bases and J by 9 bases, with 14 bases between. Germline loops: CDR1 SGHTA, CDR2 FQGNSA. The CDR3 has 12 amino acids. The CDR3 reads CASSTRGLGQYF. CDR3 sequence (DNA): TGTGCCAGCAGCACTAGGGGGTTGGGGCAGTACTTC.

The chain recombines TRBV10-3 with TRBJ2-1; TRBD2 is a possible D gene (6 bases). Germline-derived CDR1 and CDR2 are ENHRY and SYGVKD. There are 14 residues in the CDR3. V was clipped by 5 bases and J by 0 bases, with 8 bases between them. The CDR3 loop reads CAISRGSSYNEQFF. The CDR3 nucleotides read TGTGCCATCAGTCGGGGGAGCTCCTACAATGAGCAGTTCTTC.

This clone was detected only a few times. The chain joins TRBV9 to TRBJ1-5; TRBD1 is a possible D gene (5 bases). CDR1 and CDR2 (germline): SGDLS, YYNGEE. Between the trimmed V and J ends, which lost 0 bases and 5 bases, there was a span of 6 bases. The CDR3 loop spans 13 amino acids. The CDR3 region is CASSVEGDQPQHF. CDR3 nucleotide sequence: TGTGCCAGCAGCGTAGAAGGGGATCAGCCCCAGCATTTT.

This clone was counted between two and nine times. This sequence joins TRBV28 and TRBJ2-7; D is undetermined. This CDR3 has 13 residues. Trimming took off 7 bases at V and 2 bases at J, with 12 bases between the two ends. CDR1 and CDR2 from the germline V gene are MDHEN and SYDVKM. In DNA, the CDR3 is TGTGCCAGCACCAACAACCCCCCCTACGAGCAGTACTTC. This sequence encodes CASTNNPPYEQYF.

V is TRBV28 and J is TRBJ2-3; tentative D call: TRBD2 (6 bases). V was shortened by 6 bases and J by 2 bases, with 15 bases between the two germline ends. The CDR3 is 15 amino acids. Germline CDR1 and CDR2: MDHEN and SYDVKM. The CDR3 nucleotides are TGTGCCAGCAGCGAGGGAGGCCACTACACAGATACGCAGTATTTT. Amino acids: CASSEGGHYTDTQYF.

V is TRBV7-2 and J is TRBJ2-5, with no clear D. V was trimmed by 5 bases and J by 1 base, leaving 14 bases between them. Germline CDR1 is SGHTA and CDR2 is FQGNSA. This CDR3 is 15 amino acids long. In DNA, the CDR3 is TGTGCCAGCAGCGCCCAGTTTGCGGTCCAAGAGACCCAGTACTTC. Translating it yields CASSAQFAVQETQYF.

The sample holds many counts of this clone. The chain has TRBV5-6 and TRBJ1-2; D call uncertain. The V end lost 0 bases, the J end lost 0 bases, and 6 bases lay between the germline ends. Germline V gives CDR1 SGHDT, CDR2 YYEEEE. This CDR3 spans 14 amino acids. This chain's CDR3 is CASSLGPANYGYTF. CDR3 in DNA: TGTGCCAGCAGCTTGGGGCCTGCTAACTATGGCTACACCTTC.

This clone was seen a handful of times. This chain links TRBV30 with TRBJ2-2, with D possibly matching TRBD1 (5 bases). This CDR3 is built from 14 residues. V shed 2 bases and J shed 2 bases, with 9 bases lying between them. Looked up from germline, CDR1 is GTSNPN and CDR2 is SVGIG (reference sequence). CDR3 DNA sequence: TGTGCCTGGAGTATCCAGGGTAACACCGGGGAGCTGTTTTTT. It encodes CAWSIQGNTGELFF.

CDR3 coding DNA: TGTGCCAGCATCTGGACTAGCGGCACAGATACGCAGTATTTT. This encodes CASIWTSGTDTQYF. The chain employs TRBV7-2 and TRBJ2-3; 9 nucleotides align to TRBD2. Germline V gene data show CDR1 as SGHTA and CDR2 as FQGNSA. The CDR3 covers 14 residues. With V trimmed by 7 bases and J by 1 base, 3 bases remained unmatched.

This clone was counted a few times. The chain joins TRBV18 to TRBJ2-1, with TRBD1 matching 11 bases. Trimming at V came to 3 bases and at J to 8 bases, leaving 3 bases not matched to a gene. The CDR3 runs 14 residues. Germline values: CDR1 KGHSH, CDR2 LQKENI. The CDR3 region is CASSPGQGVDEQFF. CDR3 coding DNA: TGTGCCAGCTCACCGGGACAGGGGGTGGATGAGCAGTTCTTC.

The chain uses TRBV18 and TRBJ2-5; a possible D gene is TRBD1 (5 bases). The germline V gene encodes CDR1 KGHSH and CDR2 LQKENI. The CDR3 runs 13 residues. V shed 3 bases and J shed 5 bases, with 10 bases lying between them. The CDR3 reads CASSPDNGETQYF. CDR3 DNA: TGTGCCAGCTCACCGGACAACGGGGAGACCCAGTACTTC.

This chain joins TRBV25-1 and TRBJ1-2; 7 nucleotides align to TRBD1. CDR1 and CDR2 from the germline V gene are MGHDK and SYGVNS. Trimming removed 4 bases from V and 4 bases from J; junction bases left unmatched: 3. There are 13 residues in the CDR3. CDR3 amino acids: CASSADRAYGYTF. In DNA form, the CDR3 reads TGTGCCAGCAGTGCAGACAGGGCCTATGGCTACACCTTC.

The chain combines TRBV30 with TRBJ2-1, with a weak D call TRBD1 (5 bases). The V gene lost 2 bases and the J gene lost 1 base, with 9 bases spanning the gap. Germline assignment: CDR1 GTSNPN and CDR2 SVGIG (reference sequence). The CDR3 has 14 residues. In DNA form, the CDR3 reads TGTGCCTGGAGTAGGAAGGGGTCCTACAATGAGCAGTTCTTC. The encoded protein is CAWSRKGSYNEQFF.

The V call is TRBV27, the J call TRBJ1-5; TRBD1 matches at 9 bases. Trimming removed 3 bases from V and 2 bases from J; junction bases left unmatched: 8. Germline CDR1 is MNHEY and CDR2 is SMNVEV (reference sequence). CDR3 size: 17 residues. The CDR3 bases are TGTGCCAGCAGTTTCAGCCGGGACAGGGCTCGCAATCAGCCCCAGCATTTT. Its translation is CASSFSRDRARNQPQHF.